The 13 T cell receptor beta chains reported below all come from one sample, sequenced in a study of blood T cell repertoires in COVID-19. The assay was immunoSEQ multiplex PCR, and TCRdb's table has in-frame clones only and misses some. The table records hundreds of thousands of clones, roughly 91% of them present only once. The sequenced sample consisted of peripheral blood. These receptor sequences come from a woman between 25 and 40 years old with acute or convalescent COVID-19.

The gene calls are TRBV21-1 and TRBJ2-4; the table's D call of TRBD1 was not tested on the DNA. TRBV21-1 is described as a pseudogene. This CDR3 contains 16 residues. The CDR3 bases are TGTGCCAGCAGCACCCCCGGGACAGGTGACAAAAACATTCAGTACTTC. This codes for CASSTPGTGDKNIQYF.

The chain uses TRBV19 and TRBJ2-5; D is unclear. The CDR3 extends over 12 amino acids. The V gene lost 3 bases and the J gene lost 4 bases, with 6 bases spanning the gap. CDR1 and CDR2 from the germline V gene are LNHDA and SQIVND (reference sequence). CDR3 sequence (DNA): TGTGCCAGTAGTATCCGAGGAGAGACCCAGTACTTC. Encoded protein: CASSIRGETQYF.

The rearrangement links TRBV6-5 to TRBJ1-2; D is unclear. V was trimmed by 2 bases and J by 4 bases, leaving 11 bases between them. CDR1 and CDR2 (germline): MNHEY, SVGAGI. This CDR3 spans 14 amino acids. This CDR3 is CASSYRGWGYGYTF. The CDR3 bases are TGTGCCAGCAGTTACCGCGGGTGGGGCTATGGCTACACCTTC.

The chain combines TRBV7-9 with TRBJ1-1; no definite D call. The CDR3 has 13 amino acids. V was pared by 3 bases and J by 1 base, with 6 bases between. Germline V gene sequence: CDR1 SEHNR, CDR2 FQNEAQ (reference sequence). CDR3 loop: CASSFQENTEAFF. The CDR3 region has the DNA TGTGCCAGCAGCTTTCAGGAGAACACTGAAGCTTTCTTT.

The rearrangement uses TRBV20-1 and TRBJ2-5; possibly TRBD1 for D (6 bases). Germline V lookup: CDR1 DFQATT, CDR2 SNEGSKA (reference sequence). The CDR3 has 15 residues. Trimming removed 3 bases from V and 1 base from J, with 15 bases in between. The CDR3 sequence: CSASKDTGSQETQYF. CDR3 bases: TGCAGTGCTAGTAAGGACACAGGGTCCCAAGAGACCCAGTACTTC.

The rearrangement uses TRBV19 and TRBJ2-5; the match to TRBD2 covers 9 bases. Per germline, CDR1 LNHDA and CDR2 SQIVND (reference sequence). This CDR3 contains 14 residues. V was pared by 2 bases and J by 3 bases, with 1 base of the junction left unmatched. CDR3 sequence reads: CASSIQRGEETQYF. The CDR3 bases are TGTGCCAGTAGTATACAGCGGGGGGAAGAGACCCAGTACTTC.

The CDR3 nucleotides are TGTGCCAGTCTAGGAGGGGAGTGGTCCGAGCAGTACTTC. Translated: CASLGGEWSEQYF. The chain couples TRBV2 to TRBJ2-7; TRBD2 is a possible D gene (6 bases). Germline values: CDR1 SNHLY, CDR2 FYNNEI. CDR3 size: 13 residues. Trimming left V 9 bases short and J 6 bases short, with 18 bases between.

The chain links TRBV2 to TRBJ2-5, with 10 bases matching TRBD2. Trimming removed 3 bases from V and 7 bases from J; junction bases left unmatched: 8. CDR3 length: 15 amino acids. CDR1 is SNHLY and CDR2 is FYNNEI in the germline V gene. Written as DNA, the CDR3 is TGTGCCAGCAGTGATGGACTAGCGGCCACCGGGACCCAGTACTTC. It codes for CASSDGLAATGTQYF.

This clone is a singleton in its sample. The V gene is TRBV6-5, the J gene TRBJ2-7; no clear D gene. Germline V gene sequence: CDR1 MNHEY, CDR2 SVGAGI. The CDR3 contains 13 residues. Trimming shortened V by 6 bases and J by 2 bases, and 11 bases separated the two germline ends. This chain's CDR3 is CASRRHETYEQYF. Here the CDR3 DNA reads TGTGCCAGCAGGAGACACGAGACCTACGAGCAGTACTTC.

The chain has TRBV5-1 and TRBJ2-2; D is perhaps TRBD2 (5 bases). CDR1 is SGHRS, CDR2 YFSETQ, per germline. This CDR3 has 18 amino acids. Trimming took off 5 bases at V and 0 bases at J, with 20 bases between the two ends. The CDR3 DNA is TGCGCCAGCAGATCTAGTCGTCGTCGGGGAACGAACACCGGGGAGCTGTTTTTT. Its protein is CASRSSRRRGTNTGELFF.

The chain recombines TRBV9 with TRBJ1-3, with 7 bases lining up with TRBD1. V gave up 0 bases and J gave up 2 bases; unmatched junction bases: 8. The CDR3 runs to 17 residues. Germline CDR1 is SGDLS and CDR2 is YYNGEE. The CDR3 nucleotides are TGTGCCAGCAGCGTAGGAGGGTGGAGGGGGCCTGGAAACACCATATATTTT. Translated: CASSVGGWRGPGNTIYF. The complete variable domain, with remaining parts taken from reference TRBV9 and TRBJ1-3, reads DSGVTQTPKHLITATGQRVTLRCSPRSGDLSVYWYQQSLDQGLQFLIQYYNGEERAKGNILERFSAQQFPDLHSELNLSSLELGDSALYFCASSVGGWRGPGNTIYFGEGSWLTVV.

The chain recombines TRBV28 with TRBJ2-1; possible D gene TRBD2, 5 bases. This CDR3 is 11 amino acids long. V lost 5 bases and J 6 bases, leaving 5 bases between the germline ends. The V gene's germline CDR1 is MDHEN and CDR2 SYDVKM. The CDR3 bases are TGTGCCAGCAGTCGGGGCAATGAGCAGTTCTTC. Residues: CASSRGNEQFF. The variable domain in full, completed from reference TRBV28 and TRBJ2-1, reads DVKVTQSSRYLVKRTGEKVFLECVQDMDHENMFWYRQDPGLGLRLIYFSYDVKMKEKGDIPEGYSVSREKKERFSLILESASTNQTSMYLCASSRGNEQFFGPGTRLTVL.

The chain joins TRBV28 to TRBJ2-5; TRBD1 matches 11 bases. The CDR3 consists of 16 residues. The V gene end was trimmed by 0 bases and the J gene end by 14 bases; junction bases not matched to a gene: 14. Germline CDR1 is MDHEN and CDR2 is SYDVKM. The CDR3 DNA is TGTGCCAGCAGTTTATGGAGGACAGGGGGCAAGAGACCCCCCTACTTC. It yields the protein CASSLWRTGGKRPPYF.